The 28 T cell receptor beta chains given below trace back to one sample, sequenced in a study of graft-versus-host responses after intestinal transplantation. Only in-frame clones appear in the TCRdb table, and some are missing; sequencing was by immunoSEQ multiplex PCR. The sample lists roughly 38,000 clones, approximately 96% occurring once. This material consisted of PBMCs, taken 16 days after intestinal transplant. The source of these receptors is a human patient who received an intestinal transplant, so some T cells may come from the graft donor.

The chain employs TRBV9 and TRBJ2-2; 7 bases map to TRBD2. The trim removed 0 bases at V and 6 bases at J, leaving 8 bases unmatched. Germline values: CDR1 SGDLS, CDR2 YYNGEE. This CDR3 region has 16 residues. In DNA, the CDR3 is TGTGCCAGCAGCGTAGGCGCTAGCGGTTCCGCCGGGGAGCTGTTTTTT. It encodes CASSVGASGSAGELFF.

The chain carries TRBV13 and TRBJ1-5, with D unclear. Germline assignment: CDR1 PRHDT and CDR2 FYEKMQ (reference sequence). CDR3 size: 20 residues. Trimming took 0 bases from V and 0 from J, leaving 21 bases between them. For the CDR3, the DNA is TGTGCCAGCAGCTTAGGCCGGCAGGTTGAGCTCAAGTATAGCAATCAGCCCCAGCATTTT. Its translation is CASSLGRQVELKYSNQPQHF.

DNA of the CDR3: TGTGCCAGCAGTTTAACCCCCGGACTAGCGGCTTACAATGAGCAGTTCTTC. Amino acid sequence: CASSLTPGLAAYNEQFF. V usage is TRBV27 and J usage is TRBJ2-1; the match to TRBD2 covers 10 bases. CDR1 is MNHEY, CDR2 SMNVEV, per germline (reference sequence). This CDR3 spans 17 amino acids. Trimming took 2 bases from V and 4 from J; bases not matched to a gene: 8.

The genes are TRBV7-3 and TRBJ1-1; D is unresolved. V lost 5 bases to trimming and J lost 0 bases, with 13 bases between them. The germline V gene has CDR1 SGHTA and CDR2 FQGTGA. CDR3 size: 15 residues. DNA for the CDR3: TGTGCCAGCAGCCCAACCCCCCGGATGAACACTGAAGCTTTCTTT. This sequence encodes CASSPTPRMNTEAFF.

The chain combines TRBV14 with TRBJ1-1; D remains unclear. There are 13 residues in the CDR3. The V gene's germline CDR1 is SGHDN and CDR2 FVKESK. V shed 4 bases and J shed 6 bases, with 12 bases lying between them. CDR3 amino acids: CASSPLILSEAFF. CDR3 nucleotides: TGTGCCAGCAGCCCATTAATACTCTCTGAAGCTTTCTTT.

This chain joins TRBV4-1 and TRBJ1-5; a weak D match, TRBD1 (5 bases). Trimming removed 0 bases from V and 2 bases from J, with 11 bases in between. The CDR3 has 16 residues. Germline V gene sequence: CDR1 MGHRA, CDR2 YSYEKL. DNA of the CDR3: TGCGCCAGCAGCCAAGATCCAGGGTACGGCAATCAGCCCCAGCATTTT. It codes for CASSQDPGYGNQPQHF.

The V call is TRBV19, the J call TRBJ2-1, with D perhaps matching TRBD1 (6 bases). V was cut by 1 base and J by 7 bases, with 17 bases left in between. Looked up from germline, CDR1 is LNHDA and CDR2 is SQIVND (reference sequence). This CDR3 contains 16 residues. Here the CDR3 DNA reads TGTGCCAGTAGTATAGGTGGGACATTCACTGGGAATGAGCAGTTCTTC. Protein sequence: CASSIGGTFTGNEQFF.

The chain has TRBV27 and TRBJ2-4; D remains unclear. V was clipped by 5 bases and J by 1 base, with 12 bases between them. Germline V gives CDR1 MNHEY, CDR2 SMNVEV (reference sequence). CDR3 length: 15 residues. CDR3 residues: CASSPPPAAKNIQYF. CDR3 in DNA: TGTGCCAGCAGTCCCCCGCCTGCGGCCAAAAACATTCAGTACTTC.

This chain links TRBV19 with TRBJ2-3; 8 nucleotides align to TRBD2. The CDR3 length is 15 residues. With 3 bases clipped from V and 4 bases from J, the junction kept 6 bases outside the gene matches. Per germline, CDR1 LNHDA and CDR2 SQIVND (reference sequence). CDR3 DNA sequence: TGTGCCAGTAGTATTCGCAGCGGGAGTCCAGATACGCAGTATTTT. This encodes CASSIRSGSPDTQYF. The variable domain in full, with the rest retrieved from reference TRBV19 and TRBJ2-3, is DGGITQSPKYLFRKEGQNVTLSCEQNLNHDAMYWYRQDPGQGLRLIYYSQIVNDFQKGDIAEGYSVSREKKESFPLTVTSAQKNPTAFYLCASSIRSGSPDTQYFGPGTRLTVL.

The chain recombines TRBV27 with TRBJ2-1, with TRBD2 matching over 12 bases. Germline CDR1 is MNHEY and CDR2 is SMNVEV (reference sequence). The junction had 6 bases not matched to a gene; V was cut back by 3 bases and J by 0 bases. The CDR3 totals 18 residues. CDR3 residues: CASSLGTSGPSSYNEQFF. DNA of the CDR3: TGTGCCAGCAGTTTGGGGACTAGCGGGCCAAGCTCCTACAATGAGCAGTTCTTC.

In its sample, this clone was seen once. V and J are TRBV28 and TRBJ1-5; D not certain. CDR3 length: 15 amino acids. Trimming cost V 2 bases and J 4 bases, with 12 bases left between them. CDR1 is MDHEN, CDR2 SYDVKM, per germline. CDR3 protein: CASSLDPGENQPQHF. The DNA for the CDR3 is TGTGCCAGCAGTTTAGACCCCGGGGAGAATCAGCCCCAGCATTTT.

The rearrangement uses TRBV7-2 and TRBJ2-5; TRBD2 matches 10 bases. The CDR3 contains 15 residues. Germline trimming cut 6 bases from V and 5 bases from J; bases unmatched to any gene: 9. Germline V gene sequence: CDR1 SGHTA, CDR2 FQGNSA. The CDR3 nucleotides read TGTGCCAGCAGGGGGAGCGGGAGGGCCTGGGAGACCCAGTACTTC. Its protein product is CASRGSGRAWETQYF.

The V gene is TRBV6-5, the J gene TRBJ2-7, with TRBD1 matching 7 bases. This CDR3 is built from 13 residues. The V gene's germline CDR1 is MNHEY and CDR2 SVGAGI. V lost 6 bases to trimming and J lost 4 bases; unmatched junction nucleotides: 6. The CDR3 loop is CASSSTGVYEQYF. Here the CDR3 DNA reads TGTGCCAGCAGCAGTACAGGGGTGTACGAGCAGTACTTC.

The chain employs TRBV19 and TRBJ1-5, with 8 bases aligning to TRBD1. V shed 2 bases and J 4 bases; nucleotides not matched to a gene: 13. CDR3 length: 18 amino acids. Germline values: CDR1 LNHDA, CDR2 SQIVND (reference sequence). CDR3 bases: TGTGCCAGTAGTATAATGGATCAGGGGGCGTCTAGAAATCAGCCCCAGCATTTT. It codes for CASSIMDQGASRNQPQHF.

The V and J genes are TRBV28 and TRBJ2-3; TRBD2 matches at 7 bases. The germline CDR1 and CDR2 sequences are MDHEN and SYDVKM. The CDR3 spans 15 residues. J gave up 0 bases and V 3 bases, and 3 bases lay outside the gene matches. The CDR3 nucleotides are TGTGCCAGCAGTTTTGGCGGGAGTAGCACAGATACGCAGTATTTT. It translates to CASSFGGSSTDTQYF.

V usage is TRBV6-1 and J usage is TRBJ1-5, with D unresolved. The V and J ends lost 2 bases and 0 bases respectively, with 8 bases between them. Germline loops: CDR1 MNHNS, CDR2 SASEGT. The CDR3 covers 15 residues. CDR3: CASSEQGFSNQPQHF. DNA for the CDR3: TGTGCCAGCAGTGAACAAGGTTTTAGCAATCAGCCCCAGCATTTT.

V usage is TRBV5-6 and J usage is TRBJ1-1; a weak D match, TRBD1 (5 bases). Between the trimmed V and J ends, which lost 5 bases and 4 bases, there was a span of 12 bases. The CDR3 covers 13 residues. CDR1 and CDR2 from the germline V gene are SGHDT and YYEEEE. CDR3 bases: TGTGCCAGCAGACTCCGGGGCGGCACTGAAGCTTTCTTT. Residues: CASRLRGGTEAFF.

The V and J genes are TRBV10-2 and TRBJ1-5, with a weak D call TRBD1 (6 bases). V was shortened by 8 bases and J by 4 bases, with 15 bases between the two germline ends. The CDR3 runs 14 residues. The germline CDR1 and CDR2 sequences are WSHSY and SAAADI. CDR3 residues: CASGSGVGNQPQHF. The CDR3 DNA reads TGCGCCAGCGGGTCAGGGGTGGGGAATCAGCCCCAGCATTTT.

V is TRBV6-5 and J is TRBJ2-7; 7 bases fit TRBD2. CDR1 MNHEY and CDR2 SVGAGI come from the germline V gene. The CDR3 has 15 residues. With 4 bases clipped from V and 3 bases from J, the junction kept 9 bases outside the gene matches. CDR3 in DNA: TGTGCCAGCAGTTCTGTAGGACTAGGAGTCTACGAGCAGTACTTC. Translated, it gives CASSSVGLGVYEQYF.

The rearrangement links TRBV7-3 to TRBJ2-1; 8 bases are shared with TRBD1. Per germline, CDR1 SGHTA and CDR2 FQGTGA. J lost 5 bases, V lost 5 bases, and 5 bases had no gene match. This CDR3 comprises 14 residues. The CDR3 sequence is CASSPRTGHNEQFF. In DNA, the CDR3 is TGTGCCAGCAGCCCCCGGACAGGGCACAATGAGCAGTTCTTC.

The rearrangement links TRBV13 to TRBJ2-5; D remains ambiguous. CDR1 and CDR2 (germline): PRHDT, FYEKMQ (reference sequence). V was clipped by 5 bases and J by 2 bases, with 15 bases between them. The CDR3 covers 15 residues. The CDR3 here is CASSPRTHKQETQYF. The CDR3 coding sequence is TGTGCCAGCAGCCCTCGAACCCATAAACAAGAGACCCAGTACTTC. The full variable domain, in which reference TRBV13 and TRBJ2-5 provide the parts outside the CDR3, is AAGVIQSPRHLIKEKRETATLKCYPIPRHDTVYWYQQGPGQDPQFLISFYEKMQSDKGSIPDRFSAQQFSDYHSELNMSSLELGDSALYFCASSPRTHKQETQYFGPGTRLLVL.

This chain uses TRBV28 with TRBJ1-5; TRBD1 might be the D (6 bases). Germline-derived CDR1 and CDR2 are MDHEN and SYDVKM. Trimming took off 7 bases at V and 2 bases at J, with 21 bases between the two ends. The CDR3 length is 17 residues. CDR3 region: CASTVGSGGLGNQPQHF. CDR3 DNA: TGTGCCAGCACAGTCGGGTCCGGGGGGCTCGGCAATCAGCCCCAGCATTTT.

This chain uses TRBV19 with TRBJ1-1, with D perhaps matching TRBD1 (6 bases). This CDR3 spans 14 amino acids. Between the trimmed V and J ends, which lost 3 bases and 3 bases, there was a span of 11 bases. Germline values: CDR1 LNHDA, CDR2 SQIVND (reference sequence). This CDR3 is CASSIWGADTEAFF. As DNA, the CDR3 is TGTGCCAGTAGTATCTGGGGGGCGGACACTGAAGCTTTCTTT.

The rearrangement joins TRBV6-1 to TRBJ2-1, with 8 bases fitting TRBD1. The CDR3 is made up of 16 amino acids. The germline V gene has CDR1 MNHNS and CDR2 SASEGT. The V segment lost 3 bases and the J segment 8 bases; nucleotides outside the gene matches: 12. This chain's CDR3 is CASSDAFRGLVDEQFF. Written as DNA, the CDR3 is TGTGCCAGCAGTGATGCCTTCAGGGGGCTGGTTGATGAGCAGTTCTTC.

This chain links TRBV5-6 with TRBJ1-1; D possibly corresponds to TRBD1 (5 bases). The CDR3 has 14 residues. Per the germline V gene, CDR1 is SGHDT and CDR2 is YYEEEE. Trimming cost V 2 bases and J 3 bases, with 11 bases left between them. The CDR3, as DNA: TGTGCCAGCAGCTTTAACGGGGGAGACACTGAAGCTTTCTTT. Residues: CASSFNGGDTEAFF.

The genes are TRBV21-1 and TRBJ1-1. TRBV21-1 constitutes a pseudogene. CDR3 size: 10 residues. CDR3 residues: CASSNHRAFF. Written as DNA, the CDR3 is TGTGCCAGCAGCAATCATCGAGCTTTCTTT.

The V gene is TRBV4-1, the J gene TRBJ2-1, with 12 bases aligning to TRBD2. This CDR3 has 15 residues. Trimming cost V 3 bases and J 5 bases; bases outside gene matches: 2. Per the germline V gene, CDR1 is MGHRA and CDR2 is YSYEKL. The CDR3 coding sequence is TGCGCCAGCAGCCACCGACTAGCGGGGGACAATGAGCAGTTCTTC. Protein sequence: CASSHRLAGDNEQFF.

The chain links TRBV10-3 to TRBJ1-1, with a possible D match to TRBD1 (6 bases). Trimming stripped 2 bases from V and 7 bases from J, with 11 bases between. Germline V CDR1 and CDR2: ENHRY, SYGVKD. The CDR3 loop spans 13 amino acids. The CDR3 loop is CAISEPRGGEAFF. CDR3 coding DNA: TGTGCCATCAGTGAGCCCAGGGGTGGTGAAGCTTTCTTT.